The entry below gives a single T cell receptor beta chain sequence along with its context. Its antigen specificity is not known. No base quality values were provided; no much bigger clone lies one nucleotide off. The data stem from a study of blood T cell repertoires in COVID-19 (dated by TCRdb to between 2020 and 2021). Some background on the complete study: Collaborator samples came from the United States, Italy and Spain and covered acute and convalescent phases of COVID-19. The material from the prospective study consisted of cDNA or gDNA derived from T cells, B-cell-depleted T cells, or PBMCs. Deeply sampled blood TCRbeta repertoires from subjects exposed to, actively infected with, or recovered from COVID-19 were included in the dataset. The repertoires were made available in a free public database intended to serve as a resource for research on the immune response to SARS-CoV-2. Samples came from the ongoing ImmuneRACE study (first 160 participants) plus 1,254 subjects from 6 global collaborators. A de-identified subject ID, COVID-19 status, age in years and sex were almost always included in the sample metadata. Where available, HLA class I and class II types were taken from metadata supplied by the sample provider and were not determined by assay-based typing.

Whole blood was collected in K2EDTA tubes by collaborating institutions according to the institutions' own protocols. For TCRbeta analysis, collaborators shipped samples as frozen whole blood, isolated PBMCs, or DNA extracted from either of those sample types. TCRbeta CDR3 regions were amplified from genomic DNA using the immunoSEQ Assay, a bias-controlled multiplex PCR. The paper's data handling went like this. The number of nucleated cells in each sample was estimated by amplification of reference gene primers within the assay. To quantify the absolute abundance of each unique TCRbeta CDR3 rearrangement, sequence reads were collapsed and filtered. For each sample, productive Simpson clonality was calculated as the square root of Simpson's diversity index across productive rearrangements. TCRdb mirrors the immuneACCESS table, restricted to in-frame sequences. Some clones are absent from its copies; in checked studies, under half trace to an unresolved V gene, and the reason for the others is unknown. D and trimming come from the DNA, and the V and J calls and clone size come from that table. The table for this sample lists tens of thousands of clones; around 89% of them were counted only once. In total, the top ten clones hold under 25% of the sample.

The paper as a whole reports these results and caveats: How much clinical and demographic metadata was included differed by source and by participant, and the metadata was provided uncurated.

The germline V gene encodes CDR1 SGHNT and CDR2 YENEEA. V has 1 base trimmed and J has 1 base trimmed; junction bases matching no gene number 8. The CDR3 contains 17 residues, cysteine and phenylalanine counted. Only the CDR3 part of the read is kept: 51 bases, read in frame from the first base. Material: peripheral blood. The receptor comes from a human donor in a cohort sampled during active COVID-19. The chain is assembled from TRBV11-3 and TRBJ2-5, with TRBD2 identical over 8 junction bases. The DNA sequence is TGTGCCAGCAGCTTAGGCCGTAGCGGGACTACCCAAGAGACCCAGTACTTC. This translates into CASSLGRSGTTQETQYF.